The 32 T cell receptor beta chains below were found in one sample sequenced in a study of CD8 T cells in Susac syndrome. Random hexamers primed reverse transcription of 0.5 to 1 ug RNA. A single record per CDR3 protein comes from TCRdb applying MiXCR to the immunoSEQ multiplex PCR reads. The sample lists 150,000 to 200,000 distinct CDR3 sequences, 90% to 95% occurring once. Input material: CD4+ T cells from PBMCs. These receptor sequences come from a human donor in good health.

V gene TRBV6-2 or TRBV6-3 combines with J gene TRBJ2-1, with TRBD1 matching over 7 bases. The trim removed 6 bases at V and 9 bases at J, leaving 20 bases unmatched. The germline V gene encodes CDR1 MNHEY and CDR2 SVGEGT. The CDR3 has 17 amino acids. The DNA of the CDR3 is TGTGCCAGCAGCCCCCTATGGACAGGCACTCGGCCAATTGAGCAGTTCTTC. Residues: CASSPLWTGTRPIEQFF.

V is TRBV29-1 and J is TRBJ1-1; D is possibly TRBD1 (5 bases). The CDR3 contains 14 residues. With 4 bases removed from V and 2 bases from J, the gap between germline ends came to 14 bases. Germline CDR1 is SQVTM and CDR2 is ANQGSEA. CDR3 nucleotides: TGCAGCGTTGCGGGGGGAGATGGCAACACTGAAGCTTTCTTT. As protein: CSVAGGDGNTEAFF.

This chain joins TRBV28 and TRBJ2-7; no clear D. The CDR3 loop spans 14 amino acids. V was clipped by 7 bases and J by 0 bases, with 13 bases between them. The germline V gene has CDR1 MDHEN and CDR2 SYDVKM. The CDR3 bases are TGTGCCAGCACTCCCTCCTTTGGCTCCTACGAGCAGTACTTC. As protein: CASTPSFGSYEQYF.

The rearrangement joins TRBV19 to TRBJ2-7; 9 bases map to TRBD1. The CDR3 is made up of 13 amino acids. The trim removed 10 bases at V and 0 bases at J, leaving 4 bases unmatched. The germline V gene has CDR1 LNHDA and CDR2 SQIVND (reference sequence). In DNA form, the CDR3 reads TGTGCCACCCGGGACAGGGACTCCTACGAGCAGTACTTC. This codes for CATRDRDSYEQYF.

This chain joins TRBV6-2 or TRBV6-3 and TRBJ2-7; 11 bases line up with TRBD2. Germline V gene data show CDR1 as MNHEY and CDR2 as SVGEGT. V gave up 6 bases and J gave up 0 bases; unmatched junction bases: 4. The CDR3 is made up of 15 amino acids. Written as DNA, the CDR3 is TGTGCCAGCAGCCATAGCGGGAGGGTCTCCTACGAGCAGTACTTC. The encoded protein is CASSHSGRVSYEQYF.

V gene TRBV19 combines with J gene TRBJ2-1; D may match TRBD1 or TRBD2 (5 bases each). Germline V gene sequence: CDR1 LNHDA, CDR2 SQIVND (reference sequence). The V end lost 5 bases, the J end lost 3 bases, and 17 bases lay between the germline ends. The CDR3 covers 16 residues. CDR3 region: CASSAPGIRGYNEQFF. The DNA of the CDR3 is TGTGCCAGTAGTGCACCAGGGATTCGGGGCTACAATGAGCAGTTCTTC.

This clonotype has just one count. The V gene is TRBV11-2, the J gene TRBJ2-3; 11 nucleotides align to TRBD2. J was trimmed by 2 bases and V by 5 bases; bases with no gene match: 6. This CDR3 comprises 16 residues. Germline CDR1 and CDR2: SGHAT and FQNNGV. The CDR3 spells CASSAPSGGFTDTQYF. The CDR3 DNA reads as TGTGCCAGCAGCGCTCCTAGCGGGGGGTTCACAGATACGCAGTATTTT.

This rearrangement joins TRBV7-2 to TRBJ1-5, with TRBD1 matching 9 bases. CDR3 length equals 16 residues. Germline CDR1 is SGHTA and CDR2 is FQGNSA. The J segment lost 2 bases and the V segment lost 5 bases, leaving 7 bases of the junction unmatched. This CDR3 is CASSLGQGRGNQPQHF. The CDR3 DNA sequence: TGTGCCAGCAGCCTAGGACAGGGGCGAGGCAATCAGCCCCAGCATTTT.

The chain joins TRBV12-3 or TRBV12-4 to TRBJ2-5; TRBD2 is a possible D gene (6 bases). CDR3 length equals 14 residues. Trimming removed 7 bases from V and 1 base from J, with 13 bases in between. Here the CDR3 DNA reads TGTGCCAGCACTCCCCCCGGGGGCCAAGAGACCCAGTACTTC. Translating gives CASTPPGGQETQYF.

The chain carries TRBV9 and TRBJ2-1; TRBD1 aligns across 7 bases. This CDR3 region has 15 residues. V was clipped by 0 bases and J by 9 bases; unmatched bases: 9. Germline V CDR1 and CDR2: SGDLS, YYNGEE. The chain's CDR3 is CASSVVGQGVTEQFF. The CDR3 coding sequence is TGTGCCAGCAGCGTAGTTGGGCAGGGGGTGACTGAGCAGTTCTTC.

The V and J genes are TRBV20-1 and TRBJ1-5; TRBD1 matches at 10 bases. This CDR3 spans 14 amino acids. Losses at the gene ends were 4 bases for V and 6 bases for J; bases not matched to a gene: 6. CDR1 and CDR2 from the germline V gene are DFQATT and SNEGSKA (reference sequence). Here the CDR3 DNA reads TGCAGTGCTACGTGGACAGGGGGGCGTCAGCCCCAGCATTTT. It is translated as CSATWTGGRQPQHF.

J is TRBJ2-7 and V is TRBV7-9, with D perhaps TRBD2 (6 bases). The CDR3 length is 15 residues. Between the trimmed V and J ends, which lost 2 bases and 2 bases, there was a span of 13 bases. Germline assignment: CDR1 SEHNR and CDR2 FQNEAQ (reference sequence). The CDR3 DNA follows: TGTGCCAGCAGCTTATTCGGCGGGGCGACCTACGAGCAGTACTTC. It translates to CASSLFGGATYEQYF.

The gene calls are TRBV4-2 and TRBJ2-7, with 9 bases lining up with TRBD1. The CDR3 spans 17 residues. Germline CDR1 reads LGHNA; CDR2 reads YNFKEQ. The ends lost 0 bases at V and 7 bases at J; junction bases unmatched: 13. CDR3 residues: CASSQDLGGTGLKEQYF. Here the CDR3 DNA reads TGTGCCAGCAGCCAAGATCTTGGGGGGACAGGGCTAAAGGAGCAGTACTTC.

In the case of this clonotype: The missing conserved phenylalanine or tryptophan at the end of this CDR3 makes a read error likely. The CDR3 region is CASSYRETQYL. The CDR3 nucleotides read TGTGCCAGCAGTTATCGTGAGACCCAGTACCTC. This chain uses TRBV6-2 or TRBV6-3 with TRBJ2-5, with D uncertain. The CDR3 has 11 residues. Looked up from germline, CDR1 is MNHEY and CDR2 is SVGEGT. V gave up 3 bases and J gave up 5 bases, with 4 bases separating them.

This clonotype has a single count. CDR3 amino acids: CASRDDLAGINTGELFF. The CDR3 nucleotides read TGTGCCAGCAGGGACGATCTAGCGGGGATAAACACCGGGGAGCTGTTTTTT. The chain uses TRBV6-1 and TRBJ2-2; TRBD2 matches at 9 bases. The CDR3 runs 17 residues. The V gene's germline CDR1 is MNHNS and CDR2 SASEGT. V dropped 6 bases and J dropped 2; count of bases not matched to a gene: 10.

The J gene is TRBJ1-5, the V gene TRBV19; tentative D call: TRBD1 (5 bases). This CDR3 is built from 15 residues. The ends were cut back, 3 bases at V and 9 bases at J, with 18 bases in the middle. CDR1 is LNHDA and CDR2 is SQIVND in the germline V gene (reference sequence). CDR3 DNA sequence: TGTGCCAGTAGTATGGCGGGGACGGGTTTTGGGCCCCAGCATTTT. Translation gives CASSMAGTGFGPQHF.

The chain uses TRBV6-2 or TRBV6-3 and TRBJ2-3; 7 nucleotides match TRBD1. The CDR3 covers 15 residues. Germline V lookup: CDR1 MNHEY, CDR2 SVGEGT. After removal of 5 bases from V and 2 bases from J, the junction contained 7 bases not matched to a gene. The CDR3 region has the DNA TGTGCCAGCAGTCACCCGGGACAGACCACAGATACGCAGTATTTT. It codes for CASSHPGQTTDTQYF.

The CDR3: CASSLAGGVGGYTF. CDR3 DNA: TGTGCCAGCAGCTTAGCAGGGGGTGTAGGTGGCTACACCTTC. The V gene is TRBV7-2, the J gene TRBJ1-2, with D possibly TRBD1 on 6 matching bases. The CDR3 length is 14 residues. Deletions cut 0 bases from V and 7 bases from J, with 12 bases between. Germline assignment: CDR1 SGHTA and CDR2 FQGNSA.

V is TRBV20-1 and J is TRBJ1-5; the D is unclear. CDR3 length equals 15 residues. The V end lost 0 bases, the J end lost 0 bases, and 9 bases lay between the germline ends. Germline CDR1 DFQATT, CDR2 SNEGSKA (reference sequence). The CDR3 here is CSARDAEHSNQPQHF. The CDR3 region has the DNA TGCAGTGCTAGAGATGCAGAGCATAGCAATCAGCCCCAGCATTTT.

The chain is built from TRBV20-1 and TRBJ2-2, with a possible D match to TRBD2 (6 bases). This CDR3 is built from 15 residues. Germline lookup yields CDR1 DFQATT and CDR2 SNEGSKA (reference sequence). V was shortened by 0 bases and J by 6 bases, with 14 bases between the two germline ends. Written as DNA, the CDR3 is TGCAGTGCTAGAGATCCCAGGGAGGTCTCCGGGGAGCTGTTTTTT. It yields the protein CSARDPREVSGELFF.

This chain uses TRBV30 with TRBJ2-3, with D possibly being TRBD1 (8 bases). V lost 2 bases and J lost 9, with 15 bases in between. The CDR3 is made up of 13 amino acids. Germline CDR1 reads GTSNPN; CDR2 reads SVGIG (reference sequence). In DNA, the CDR3 is TGTGCCTGGAGTAACAGGGGGGGATACACGCAGTATTTT. Its translation is CAWSNRGGYTQYF.

V is TRBV18 and J is TRBJ2-1, with D possibly being TRBD1 (6 bases). CDR1 and CDR2 (germline): KGHSH, LQKENI. The CDR3 is 15 amino acids. The V gene lost 4 bases and the J gene lost 4 bases, with 14 bases spanning the gap. In DNA form, the CDR3 reads TGTGCCAGCTCACTCCAACAGGGTCCATACAATGAGCAGTTCTTC. Its translation is CASSLQQGPYNEQFF. The full variable domain, rest sourced from reference TRBV18 and TRBJ2-1, is NAGVMQNPRHLVRRRGQEARLRCSPMKGHSHVYWYRQLPEEGLKFMVYLQKENIIDESGMPKERFSAEFPKEGPSILRIQQVVRGDSAAYFCASSLQQGPYNEQFFGPGTRLTVL.

V and J are TRBV20-1 and TRBJ2-5; tentative D call: TRBD2 (5 bases). The CDR3 loop spans 14 amino acids. From germline, CDR1 is DFQATT and CDR2 SNEGSKA (reference sequence). The germline V and J ends were trimmed by 0 bases and 2 bases, with 10 bases remaining between them. The CDR3 reads CSAREGRSQETQYF. DNA for the CDR3: TGCAGTGCTAGAGAGGGGAGAAGTCAAGAGACCCAGTACTTC.

The chain couples TRBV28 to TRBJ1-1; D ambiguous. The CDR3 length is 14 residues. Per germline, CDR1 MDHEN and CDR2 SYDVKM. With 6 bases removed from V and 0 bases from J, the gap between germline ends came to 11 bases. This chain's CDR3 is CASRLPSLNTEAFF. CDR3 DNA sequence: TGTGCCAGCAGACTCCCGTCCCTGAACACTGAAGCTTTCTTT.

The chain carries TRBV25-1 and TRBJ1-2; 9 bases match TRBD1. The CDR3 length is 13 residues. J lost 2 bases, V lost 8 bases, and 3 bases had no gene match. Germline V gene sequence: CDR1 MGHDK, CDR2 SYGVNS. The CDR3 here is CASFGQGNYGYTF. For the CDR3, the DNA is TGTGCCAGCTTCGGACAGGGGAACTATGGCTACACCTTC.

The chain is built from TRBV4-3 and TRBJ1-6, with D unclear. The V and J ends lost 0 bases and 5 bases respectively, with 14 bases between them. This CDR3 is built from 17 residues. CDR1 is LGHNA and CDR2 is YSLEER in the germline V gene. The CDR3 sequence: CASSQDPPHGNNSPLHF. Here the CDR3 DNA reads TGCGCCAGCAGCCAAGATCCCCCTCATGGGAATAATTCACCCCTCCACTTT.

The chain recombines TRBV7-2 with TRBJ2-1; D possibly corresponds to TRBD1 (6 bases). The V gene lost 5 bases and the J gene lost 7 bases, with 12 bases spanning the gap. This CDR3 has 13 residues. Germline values: CDR1 SGHTA, CDR2 FQGNSA. The CDR3, as DNA: TGTGCCAGCAGCGTAATACAGGGAAATGAGCAGTTCTTC. Translated, it gives CASSVIQGNEQFF.

The V gene is TRBV4-3, the J gene TRBJ2-3; no clear D gene. Germline assignment: CDR1 LGHNA and CDR2 YSLEER. The CDR3 contains 13 residues. V was pared by 4 bases and J by 0 bases, with 5 bases between. The CDR3: CASSRASTDTQYF. The CDR3 DNA reads TGCGCCAGCAGCCGGGCTAGCACAGATACGCAGTATTTT.

The rearrangement joins TRBV4-2 to TRBJ2-2; possibly TRBD1 for D (5 bases). Trimming left V 2 bases short and J 4 bases short, with 8 bases between. The length of the CDR3 is 14 residues. Germline lookup yields CDR1 LGHNA and CDR2 YNFKEQ. The CDR3 DNA follows: TGTGCCAGCAGCCAACAAGGGGCCACCGGGGAGCTGTTTTTT. This codes for CASSQQGATGELFF.

The chain couples TRBV29-1 to TRBJ1-4; D perhaps matches TRBD1 (5 bases). The V gene lost 4 bases and the J gene lost 8 bases, with 20 bases spanning the gap. Germline V CDR1 and CDR2: SQVTM, ANQGSEA. The CDR3 sequence is 15 residues long. CDR3 nucleotide sequence: TGCAGCGTTGCCGACCCCGGGCAGGGCCTAGAAAAACTGTTTTTT. Protein: CSVADPGQGLEKLFF. Drawing the rest from reference TRBV29-1 and TRBJ1-4, the complete variable domain is SAVISQKPSRDICQRGTSLTIQCQVDSQVTMMFWYRQQPGQSLTLIATANQGSEATYESGFVIDKFPISRPNLTFSTLTVSNMSPEDSSIYLCSVADPGQGLEKLFFGSGTQLSVL.

The chain carries TRBV29-1 and TRBJ2-3, with 7 bases identical to TRBD1. This CDR3 has 16 amino acids. V shed 1 base and J 3 bases; nucleotides not matched to a gene: 10. Per the germline V gene, CDR1 is SQVTM and CDR2 is ANQGSEA. The CDR3 DNA reads TGCAGCGTTGAAGGCGGCACAGGGGCAGAGACAGATACGCAGTATTTT. This sequence encodes CSVEGGTGAETDTQYF.

The genes are TRBV18 and TRBJ2-7; TRBD1 matches 7 bases. Looked up from germline, CDR1 is KGHSH and CDR2 is LQKENI. The V and J ends lost 3 bases and 1 base, in that order; junction bases with no gene match: 3. The CDR3 length is 14 residues. The CDR3 is CASSPGQESYEQYF. The CDR3 DNA reads as TGTGCCAGCTCACCCGGACAGGAATCCTACGAGCAGTACTTC.